This T cell receptor beta chain emerged from a study of CD8 T cells in ankylosing spondylitis. Germline V gives CDR1 SGDLS, CDR2 YYNGEE. Deletions cut 4 bases from V and 6 bases from J, with 14 bases between. CDR3 length: 14 amino acids. Quantitative 5'-RACE was performed with molecular barcodes, and it yielded the TCR beta libraries. TCRdb fed the 5' RACE reads into MiXCR, producing one record per CDR3 protein. The sample shows under 7,500 distinct CDR3 sequences, under 2.5% of them seen only once. This clonotype was picked up many times. The antigen is unknown. The study's findings and limits: A TCR beta motif made of fewer than ten highly homologous variants seemed typical of ankylosing spondylitis blood. As reported, disease-linked clones showed significant enrichment in matched ankylosing spondylitis synovial fluid.

Sequenced material: blood, either unsorted or a sorted T cell fraction (not recorded which). The V call is TRBV9, the J call TRBJ2-1; tentative D call: TRBD1 (5 bases). The TCR comes from a male donor with ankylosing spondylitis or in good health (not recorded which). DNA of the CDR3: TGTGCCAGCAGCCCATCCAAGGGGATCAATGAGCAGTTCTTC. Protein sequence: CASSPSKGINEQFF.